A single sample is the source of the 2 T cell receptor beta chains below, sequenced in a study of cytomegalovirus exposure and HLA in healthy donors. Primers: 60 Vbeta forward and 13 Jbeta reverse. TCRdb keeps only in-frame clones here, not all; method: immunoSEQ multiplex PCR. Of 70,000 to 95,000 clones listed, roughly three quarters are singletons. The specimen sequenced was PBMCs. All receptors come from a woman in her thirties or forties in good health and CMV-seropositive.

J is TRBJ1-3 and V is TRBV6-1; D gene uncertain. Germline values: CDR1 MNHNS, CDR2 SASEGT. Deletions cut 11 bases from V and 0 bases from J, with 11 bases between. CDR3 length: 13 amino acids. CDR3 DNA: TGTGCCGGAGGCCAGAGCTCTGGAAACACCATATATTTT. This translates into CAGGQSSGNTIYF.

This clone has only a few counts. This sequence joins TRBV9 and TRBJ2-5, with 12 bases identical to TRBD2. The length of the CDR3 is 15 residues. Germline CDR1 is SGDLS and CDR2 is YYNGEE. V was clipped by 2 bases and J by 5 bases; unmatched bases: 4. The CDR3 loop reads CASSVTSGGRETQYF. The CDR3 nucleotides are TGTGCCAGCAGCGTCACTAGCGGGGGGAGGGAGACCCAGTACTTC.